Presented here are 10 T cell receptor beta chains from one specimen sequenced in a study of blood T cell repertoires in COVID-19. TCRdb's table, derived via immunoSEQ multiplex PCR, lists solely in-frame clones and lacks some. The top ten clones hold roughly 8.2% of a sample with 110,000 or so clones, 87% of them seen once. Sequenced sample: peripheral blood. These receptors originate from a human donor in a cohort sampled during active COVID-19.

The chain couples TRBV5-1 to TRBJ2-3; 10 positions agree with TRBD2. CDR3 length equals 16 residues. The V segment lost 4 bases and the J segment 2 bases; nucleotides outside the gene matches: 7. Per the germline V gene, CDR1 is SGHRS and CDR2 is YFSETQ. The CDR3 protein is CASSRELAGNTDTQYF. The CDR3 nucleotides are TGCGCCAGCAGCCGGGAACTAGCGGGGAACACAGATACGCAGTATTTT.

The chain is built from TRBV10-3 and TRBJ1-5; the D gene is possibly TRBD1 (5 bases). Trimming left V 2 bases short and J 5 bases short, with 16 bases between. Per the germline V gene, CDR1 is ENHRY and CDR2 is SYGVKD. This CDR3 region has 16 residues. The CDR3 protein is CAISEPRSGRDQPQHF. The CDR3 DNA follows: TGTGCCATCAGTGAGCCGAGGTCAGGGAGGGATCAGCCCCAGCATTTT.

The chain couples TRBV7-2 to TRBJ1-5, with unresolved D. Looked up from germline, CDR1 is SGHTA and CDR2 is FQGNSA. Trimming took off 2 bases at V and 2 bases at J, with 7 bases between the two ends. This CDR3 contains 14 residues. CDR3 residues: CASSLTFGNQPQHF. CDR3 bases: TGTGCCAGCAGCTTAACTTTCGGCAATCAGCCCCAGCATTTT.

The chain carries TRBV28 and TRBJ2-2; TRBD2 matches 7 bases. In germline, CDR1 is MDHEN, CDR2 SYDVKM. The V segment lost 11 bases and the J segment 5 bases; nucleotides outside the gene matches: 8. The CDR3 extends over 13 amino acids. The CDR3 reads CAPLGGGTGELFF. The CDR3 DNA reads as TGTGCCCCCCTCGGCGGGGGAACCGGGGAGCTGTTTTTT.

This rearrangement joins TRBV7-3 to TRBJ2-6; 10 nucleotides align to TRBD1. The length of the CDR3 is 17 residues. V lost 4 bases, J lost 2 bases, and 5 bases stayed unmatched. From germline, CDR1 is SGHTA and CDR2 FQGTGA. The CDR3 protein is CASSSRGTGAGANVLTF. CDR3 nucleotides: TGTGCCAGCAGCTCCCGAGGGACAGGGGCTGGGGCCAACGTCCTGACTTTC.

The rearrangement uses TRBV19 and TRBJ1-2; a possible D gene is TRBD1 (5 bases). V dropped 5 bases and J dropped 5 bases, with 18 bases sitting between them. The CDR3 consists of 15 residues. CDR1 and CDR2 (germline): LNHDA, SQIVND (reference sequence). The CDR3 loop reads CASSVAVGPTYGYTF. The CDR3 nucleotides are TGTGCCAGTAGTGTCGCTGTGGGGCCAACTTATGGCTACACCTTC.

The CDR3, as DNA: TGTGCCAGCAGCTTGGAACTAGCTTCCTACGAGCAGTACTTC. This translates into CASSLELASYEQYF. The V gene is TRBV5-5, the J gene TRBJ2-7, with D maybe TRBD2 (6 bases). Germline loops: CDR1 SGHKS, CDR2 YYEKEE (reference sequence). Deletions cut 0 bases from V and 1 base from J, with 8 bases between. The CDR3 covers 14 residues.

In its sample, this clone was seen once. The chain is built from TRBV7-8 and TRBJ1-1; a weak D match, TRBD1 (5 bases). Germline values: CDR1 SGHVS, CDR2 FQNEAQ. This CDR3 region has 14 residues. V was cut by 5 bases and J by 0 bases, with 10 bases left in between. The CDR3 sequence: CASSGAGVNTEAFF. The CDR3 nucleotides are TGTGCCAGCAGCGGCGCGGGGGTGAACACTGAAGCTTTCTTT.

This sequence joins TRBV18 and TRBJ1-2; 8 bases line up with TRBD1. CDR3 size: 16 residues. From germline, CDR1 is KGHSH and CDR2 LQKENI. Unmatched junction bases numbered 10, after V lost 6 bases and J lost 1 base. The CDR3 DNA reads as TGTGCCAGCTCGACCGTGAGACAGGGGCTTAACTATGGCTACACCTTC. Translation: CASSTVRQGLNYGYTF. Variable domain in full (rest from reference TRBV18 and TRBJ1-2): NAGVMQNPRHLVRRRGQEARLRCSPMKGHSHVYWYRQLPEEGLKFMVYLQKENIIDESGMPKERFSAEFPKEGPSILRIQQVVRGDSAAYFCASSTVRQGLNYGYTFGSGTRLTVV.

The chain employs TRBV14 and TRBJ2-1, with D perhaps matching TRBD2 (5 bases). V lost 4 bases and J 5 bases, leaving 18 bases between the germline ends. Germline CDR1 is SGHDN and CDR2 is FVKESK. This CDR3 is 16 amino acids long. The CDR3 nucleotides are TGTGCCAGCAGCCCCCGGGTAATAGCGCCGAACAATGAGCAGTTCTTC. Protein: CASSPRVIAPNNEQFF.